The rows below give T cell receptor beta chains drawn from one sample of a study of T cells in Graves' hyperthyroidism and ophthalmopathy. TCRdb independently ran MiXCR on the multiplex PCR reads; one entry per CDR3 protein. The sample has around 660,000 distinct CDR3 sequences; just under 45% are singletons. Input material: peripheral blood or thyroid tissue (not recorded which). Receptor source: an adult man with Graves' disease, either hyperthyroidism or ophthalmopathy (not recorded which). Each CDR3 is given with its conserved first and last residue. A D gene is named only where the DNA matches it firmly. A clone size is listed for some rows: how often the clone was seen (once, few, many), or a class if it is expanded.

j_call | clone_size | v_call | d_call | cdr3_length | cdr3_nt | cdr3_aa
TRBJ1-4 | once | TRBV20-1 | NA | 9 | TGCAGTGCTAGGGGCAAACTGTTTTTT | CSARGKLFF
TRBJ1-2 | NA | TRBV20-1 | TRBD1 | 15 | TGCAGTGCTATCCGGTGGGACAGGGCACCGGGTGGCTACACCTTC | CSAIRWDRAPGGYTF
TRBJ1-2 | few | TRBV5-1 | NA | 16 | TGCGCCAGCAGAAGGGCGGAGACAGGCGAGAACTATGGCTACACCTTC | CASRRAETGENYGYTF
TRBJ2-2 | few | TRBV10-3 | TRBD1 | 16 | TGTGCCATCAGTGACCCAAGGCAGGGGGCCACCGGGGAGCTGTTTTTT | CAISDPRQGATGELFF
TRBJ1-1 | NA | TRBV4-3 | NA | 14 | TGCGCCAGCAGCCAAGAGAGTATGAACACTGAAGCTTTCTTT | CASSQESMNTEAFF
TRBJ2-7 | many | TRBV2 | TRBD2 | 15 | TGTGCCAGCAGCGGGACTAGCGGTCTCTCCTACGAGCAGTACTTC | CASSGTSGLSYEQYF
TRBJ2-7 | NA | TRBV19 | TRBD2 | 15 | TGTGCCAGTAGCATCGGACTAGCGACCGTCTACGAGCAGTACTTC | CASSIGLATVYEQYF
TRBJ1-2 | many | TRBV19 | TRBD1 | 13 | TGTGCCAGTAGTACCAGGGACAGGGAAGGCTACACCTTC | CASSTRDREGYTF
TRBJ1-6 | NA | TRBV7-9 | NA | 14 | TGTGCCAGCAGCAGCCCCGATACGTTAGGCCCCCTCCACTTT | CASSSPDTLGPLHF
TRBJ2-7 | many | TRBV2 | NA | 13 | TGTGCCAGCAGGGAGACAGGACCCTACGAGCAGTACTTC | CASRETGPYEQYF
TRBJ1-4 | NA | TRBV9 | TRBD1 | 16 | TGTGCCAGCAGCCCGCGTGGCGGGGACAGAAATGAAAAACTGTTTTTT | CASSPRGGDRNEKLFF
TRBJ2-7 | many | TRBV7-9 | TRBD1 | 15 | TGCGCCAGCAGCCTGCCGGGACAGGGAGCGGGCGAGCAGTACTTC | CASSLPGQGAGEQYF
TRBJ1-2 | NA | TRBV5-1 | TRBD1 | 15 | TGCGCCAGCAGCTTCGGACAGGGTCCTGGCTATGGCTACACCTTC | CASSFGQGPGYGYTF
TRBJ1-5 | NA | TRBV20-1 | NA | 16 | TGCAGTGCTAGAGAGACCGGACTACTTAGCAATCAGCCCCAGCATTTT | CSARETGLLSNQPQHF
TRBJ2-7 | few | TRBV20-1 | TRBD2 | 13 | TGCAGTGCGAGGACTAGCGGGAGGAACGAGCAGTACTTC | CSARTSGRNEQYF
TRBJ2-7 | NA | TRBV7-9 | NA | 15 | TGTGCCAGCAGCTTAGCCGGGACCGATGCCTACGAGCAGTACTTC | CASSLAGTDAYEQYF
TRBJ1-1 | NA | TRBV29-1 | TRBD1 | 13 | TGCAGCGTTGAACTGGACAGGAGCACTGAAGCTTTCTTT | CSVELDRSTEAFF
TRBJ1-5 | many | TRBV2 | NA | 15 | TGTGCCAGCAGTGAAGAAGGTGTAAGCAATCAGCCCCAGCATTTT | CASSEEGVSNQPQHF
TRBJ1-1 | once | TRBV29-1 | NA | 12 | TGCAGCTTAGGAGAGTCCTACGCTGAGGCTTTCTTT | CSLGESYAEAFF
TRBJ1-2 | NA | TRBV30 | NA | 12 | TGTGCCTGGAGTGAAGGACAGTATGGCTACACCTTC | CAWSEGQYGYTF
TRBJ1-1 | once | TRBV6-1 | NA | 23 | NA | CASSPQDRSGYTFGWGLVSEAFF
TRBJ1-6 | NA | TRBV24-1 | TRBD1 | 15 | TGTGCCACCAGTGACTGGACAGGGCCGAATTCACCCCTCCACTTT | CATSDWTGPNSPLHF
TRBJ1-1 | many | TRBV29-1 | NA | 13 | TGCAGCGTTGGTAGGGAACTGAACACTGAAGCTTTCTTT | CSVGRELNTEAFF
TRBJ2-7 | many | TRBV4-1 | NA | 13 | TGTGCCAGCAGCCAAGATGGCGTTTACGAGCAGTACTTC | CASSQDGVYEQYF
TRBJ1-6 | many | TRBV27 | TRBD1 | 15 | TGTGCCAGCAGTTTTGCGGACAGGGCGAATTCACCCCTCCACTTT | CASSFADRANSPLHF
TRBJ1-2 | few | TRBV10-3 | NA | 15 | TGTGCCATCAGTGACTCCTCCCAGGAAAACTATGGCTACACCTTC | CAISDSSQENYGYTF
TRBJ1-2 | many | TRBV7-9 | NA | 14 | TGTGCCAGCAGCTTATGGACATCCCCCTATGGCTACACCTTC | CASSLWTSPYGYTF
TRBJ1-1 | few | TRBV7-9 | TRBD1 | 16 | TGTGCCAGCAACCCGGGGACAGCCTATAGGGTATCTGAAGCTTTCTTT | CASNPGTAYRVSEAFF
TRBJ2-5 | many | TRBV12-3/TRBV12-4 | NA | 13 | TGTGCCAGCAGTATGGACACGCAAGAGACCCAGTACTTC | CASSMDTQETQYF
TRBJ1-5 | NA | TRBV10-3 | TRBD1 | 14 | TGTGCCATCAGGGGACAGGCATGGGAAGAGACCCAGCATTTT | CAIRGQAWEETQHF
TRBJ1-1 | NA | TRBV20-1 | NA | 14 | TGCAGTGCTAGTCAACAACAGGGCGGCACTGAAGCTTTCTTT | CSASQQQGGTEAFF
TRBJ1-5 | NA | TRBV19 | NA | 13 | TGTGCCAGTAGTATCTCCTTAAATCAGCCCCAGCATTTT | CASSISLNQPQHF
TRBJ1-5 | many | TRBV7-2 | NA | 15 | TGTGCCAGCAGCCGAGACATGAATAGCAATCAGCCCCAGCATTTT | CASSRDMNSNQPQHF
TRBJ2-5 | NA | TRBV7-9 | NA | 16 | TGCGCCAGCAGCCAAGATGAGGGAGGCGTTCGAGAGACCCAGTACTTC | CASSQDEGGVRETQYF
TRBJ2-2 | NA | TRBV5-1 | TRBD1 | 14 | TGCGCCAGCTTCGGGACAGGGCAACCCGGGGAGCTGTTTTTT | CASFGTGQPGELFF
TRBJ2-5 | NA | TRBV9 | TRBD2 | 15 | TGTGCCAGCACCTCTAGCGGGGGATACCAAGAGACCCAGTACTTC | CASTSSGGYQETQYF
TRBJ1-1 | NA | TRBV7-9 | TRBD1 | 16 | TGTGCCAGCAGCTCAAAACAGGGGATACAAGGCACTGAAGCTTTCTTT | CASSSKQGIQGTEAFF
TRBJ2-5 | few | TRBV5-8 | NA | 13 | TGTGCCAGCAGCAGCCTAGGGGTCGAGACCCAGTACTTC | CASSSLGVETQYF
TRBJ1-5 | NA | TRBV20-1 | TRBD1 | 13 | TGCAGTGCTTTCCGGGACAGGGATCAGCCCCAGCATTTT | CSAFRDRDQPQHF
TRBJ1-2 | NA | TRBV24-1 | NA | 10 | TGTGCCTCCCAGGAGTATGGCTACACCTTC | CASQEYGYTF
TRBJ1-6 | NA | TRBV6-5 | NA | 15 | TGTGCCAGCAGTTCCACTCGGAAGGGAAATTCACCCCTCCACTTT | CASSSTRKGNSPLHF
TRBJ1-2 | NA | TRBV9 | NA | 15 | TGTGCCAGCAGCGTCGGGGGTGCAGTGATCTCGGGCTACACCTTC | CASSVGGAVISGYTF
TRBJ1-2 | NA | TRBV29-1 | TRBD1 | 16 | TGCAGCGTTGCCGGGGACAGGGGTTTAGCTAACTATGGCTACACCTTC | CSVAGDRGLANYGYTF
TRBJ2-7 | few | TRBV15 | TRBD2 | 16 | TGTGCCACCAGCAGAGGAATAGCGGGGGTCTCCTACGAGCAGTACTTC | CATSRGIAGVSYEQYF
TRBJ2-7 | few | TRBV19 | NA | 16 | TGTGCCAGTAGCGCTTCCGGGACAACCACCTCCTACGAGCAGTACTTC | CASSASGTTTSYEQYF
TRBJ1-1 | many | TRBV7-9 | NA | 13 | TGTGCCAGCAGCTTAGGAGGTGGATCCGAAGCTTTCTTT | CASSLGGGSEAFF
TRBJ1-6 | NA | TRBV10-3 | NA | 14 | TGTGCCAGCAGTTATTGGGCCTATAATTCACCCCTCCACTTT | CASSYWAYNSPLHF
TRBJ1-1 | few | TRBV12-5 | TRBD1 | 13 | TGTGCTAGCGACAGGGGAGGGGGCACTGAAGCTTTCTTT | CASDRGGGTEAFF
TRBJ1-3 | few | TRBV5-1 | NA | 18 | TGCGCCAGCAGCTTGAGGAGCGCCACCGGACAGTCTGGAAACACCATATATTTT | CASSLRSATGQSGNTIYF
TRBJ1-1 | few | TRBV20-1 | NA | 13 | TGCAGTGCTAGAGCTCCCGAGGCAGGGGAAGCTTTCTTT | CSARAPEAGEAFF
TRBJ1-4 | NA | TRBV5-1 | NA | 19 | TGCGCCAGCAGCTTCGGACTAGCGGGGGGCCAAGAGAGGAGTGAAAAACTGTTTTTT | CASSFGLAGGQERSEKLFF
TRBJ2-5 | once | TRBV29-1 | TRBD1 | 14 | TGCAACGTTGTACGGGACAGACATACAGAGACCCAGTACTTC | CNVVRDRHTETQYF
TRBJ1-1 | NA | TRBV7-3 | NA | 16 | TGCGCCAGCAGCCTACGACCAACCTCTGTACCGGCTGAAGCTTTCTTT | CASSLRPTSVPAEAFF
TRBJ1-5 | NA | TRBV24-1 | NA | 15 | TGTGCCAGCAGTTACGCCGGGGGCGCGTTTCAGCCCCAGCATTTT | CASSYAGGAFQPQHF
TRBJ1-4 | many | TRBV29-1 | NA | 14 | TGCAGCGTACGATCTTTGGGATTCGAGGAAAAACTGTTTTTT | CSVRSLGFEEKLFF
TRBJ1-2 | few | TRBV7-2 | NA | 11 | TGTGCCAGCAGCTTGGGCTCTTCTAACACCTTC | CASSLGSSNTF
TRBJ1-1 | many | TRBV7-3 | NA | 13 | TGTGCCAGCAGCCCACGTACGAACACTGAAGCTTTCTTT | CASSPRTNTEAFF
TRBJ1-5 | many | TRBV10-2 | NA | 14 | TGCGCCAGCAGTGAGACTCATAGCAATCAGCCCCAGCATTTT | CASSETHSNQPQHF
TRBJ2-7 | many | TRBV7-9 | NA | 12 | TGTGCCAGCAGCCAGGGGGGATACGAGCAGTACTTC | CASSQGGYEQYF
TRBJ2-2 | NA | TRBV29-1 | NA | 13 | TGCAGCGTTGAAGATGAGGACACCGGGGAGCTGTTTTTT | CSVEDEDTGELFF